The 28 T cell receptor beta chains listed next were all sequenced from one sample in a study of T cells after posttransplantation cyclophosphamide. TCRdb keeps only in-frame clones here, not all; method: immunoSEQ multiplex PCR. This set yields thousands of clones and no singletons; the top ten hold about 5.5%. Treatment was busulfan-fludarabine conditioning, a marrow graft, and cyclophosphamide on days +3 and +4. The sample here was PBMCs, taken after allogeneic stem cell transplant with posttransplant cyclophosphamide. The receptors stem from a female patient aged 50-65 years who received an allogeneic stem cell transplant from an unrelated donor, was CMV-positive, and had acute GVHD only. Some T cells could come from the graft donor.

The V call is TRBV7-9, the J call TRBJ1-2, with 7 bases identical to TRBD1. V lost 5 bases, J lost 7 bases, and 10 bases stayed unmatched. This CDR3 has 14 residues. Germline CDR1 is SEHNR and CDR2 is FQNEAQ (reference sequence). The CDR3 region is CASSKTGKGFGYTF. The CDR3 DNA reads as TGTGCCAGCAGCAAGACAGGGAAAGGGTTTGGCTACACCTTC.

The rearrangement uses TRBV20-1 and TRBJ2-5; maybe TRBD1 (6 bases). This CDR3 region has 11 residues. The V and J ends lost 6 bases and 4 bases respectively, with 9 bases between them. CDR1 and CDR2 from the germline V gene are DFQATT and SNEGSKA (reference sequence). This CDR3 is CSAQGPETQYF. CDR3 sequence (DNA): TGCAGTGCGCAGGGGCCAGAGACCCAGTACTTC.

Relative to its sample, this clone is medium-sized. The V and J genes are TRBV5-5 and TRBJ2-5, with D possibly TRBD1 on 6 matching bases. The V gene's germline CDR1 is SGHKS and CDR2 YYEKEE (reference sequence). The CDR3 runs to 14 residues. Trimming left V 9 bases short and J 2 bases short, with 17 bases between. DNA for the CDR3: TGTGCCACCAGGGCCCGGGACACTCAAGAGACCCAGTACTTC. Protein product: CATRARDTQETQYF.

The chain carries TRBV7-9 and TRBJ2-5; the match to TRBD2 covers 11 bases. The closer fit of TRBJ2-7 to the DNA end suggests the J call may be wrong. This CDR3 is 15 amino acids long. Per germline, CDR1 SEHNR and CDR2 FQNEAQ (reference sequence). CDR3 in DNA: TGTGCCAGCAGCTCGCCACTAGCGGGGGCCTACGAGCAGTACTTC. Its translation: CASSSPLAGAYEQYF.

This clone was observed at least ten times. V gene TRBV11-2 combines with J gene TRBJ2-3; D might be TRBD2 (5 bases). V was trimmed by 5 bases and J by 0 bases, leaving 18 bases between them. The CDR3 runs to 17 residues. Germline V gene data show CDR1 as SGHAT and CDR2 as FQNNGV. The CDR3 sequence is CASSPRAFLASTDTQYF. In DNA, the CDR3 is TGTGCCAGCAGCCCGCGGGCTTTCCTGGCGAGCACAGATACGCAGTATTTT. Together with reference TRBV11-2 and TRBJ2-3, the CDR3 gives the full variable domain: EAGVAQSPRYKIIEKRQSVAFWCNPISGHATLYWYQQILGQGPKLLIQFQNNGVVDDSQLPKDRFSAERLKGVDSTLKIQPAKLEDSAVYLCASSPRAFLASTDTQYFGPGTRLTVL.

This clone was counted only a few times. The rearrangement links TRBV18 to TRBJ2-5, with 8 bases lining up with TRBD2. V lost 1 base and J lost 11; bases outside the gene matches: 9. Germline-derived CDR1 and CDR2 are KGHSH and LQKENI. The CDR3 loop spans 14 amino acids. In DNA, the CDR3 is TGTGCCAGCTCACCACTGACTAGCGAAGGGGAGCAGTACTTC. It yields the protein CASSPLTSEGEQYF. Together with reference TRBV18 and TRBJ2-5, the CDR3 gives the full variable domain: NAGVMQNPRHLVRRRGQEARLRCSPMKGHSHVYWYRQLPEEGLKFMVYLQKENIIDESGMPKERFSAEFPKEGPSILRIQQVVRGDSAAYFCASSPLTSEGEQYFGPGTRLLVL.

This chain connects TRBV7-9 to TRBJ1-5; 7 bases line up with TRBD1. The CDR3 covers 15 residues. Germline lookup yields CDR1 SEHNR and CDR2 FQNEAQ (reference sequence). V trimming: 4 bases; J trimming: 4 bases; junction bases outside the gene matches: 7. CDR3 region: CASSSTGFDNQPQHF. The CDR3 DNA reads TGTGCCAGCAGCTCGACAGGGTTCGATAATCAGCCCCAGCATTTT.

Many counts were recorded for this clone. CDR3 sequence reads: CASSPGQGGFSDGYTF. In nucleotides, the CDR3 is TGTGCCAGCTCACCGGGACAGGGTGGATTTAGTGATGGCTACACCTTC. The chain employs TRBV18 and TRBJ1-2; 9 nucleotides agree with TRBD1. Germline-derived CDR1 and CDR2 are KGHSH and LQKENI. V shed 3 bases and J 6 bases; nucleotides not matched to a gene: 11. This CDR3 has 16 residues.

This clone was seen at least ten times. V is TRBV18 and J is TRBJ2-7; unclear D gene. This CDR3 is built from 16 residues. Trimming removed 4 bases at V and 1 base at J, with 17 bases between. The germline gives CDR1 KGHSH, CDR2 LQKENI. The CDR3 coding sequence is TGTGCCAGCTCACTGATGGCAGTCGGGTCTTCCTACGAGCAGTACTTC. As protein: CASSLMAVGSSYEQYF.

This clone was detected only a few times. This chain links TRBV7-6 with TRBJ1-6; D not certain. CDR1 SGHVS and CDR2 FNYEAQ come from the germline V gene. The V end was cut by 5 bases, the J end by 8 bases, with 13 bases between. The CDR3 sequence is 14 residues long. CDR3 bases: TGTGCCAGCAGCCAAGGCCGGAGCGATTCACCCCTCCACTTT. This codes for CASSQGRSDSPLHF.

This clone was observed many times. The chain links TRBV5-1 to TRBJ1-3; D may be TRBD1 (5 bases). The germline V and J ends were trimmed by 0 bases and 0 bases, with 10 bases remaining between them. CDR3 length equals 16 residues. Germline V gene data show CDR1 as SGHRS and CDR2 as YFSETQ. The CDR3 protein is CASSLGQFNSGNTIYF. CDR3 nucleotides: TGCGCCAGCAGCTTGGGACAGTTTAACTCTGGAAACACCATATATTTT.

In its sample, this clone is large. Written as DNA, the CDR3 is TGTGCCAGCAGCGACAGTTTCTCTGGGGCCAACGTCCTGACTTTC. It codes for CASSDSFSGANVLTF. The chain recombines TRBV9 with TRBJ2-6, with D unresolved. V lost 3 bases, J lost 0 bases, and 7 bases lay in between. CDR1 is SGDLS, CDR2 YYNGEE, per germline. The CDR3 sequence is 15 residues long.

In this sample, this clone is medium-sized. The chain joins TRBV4-1 to TRBJ1-4; 7 positions agree with TRBD1. Germline V gene data show CDR1 as MGHRA and CDR2 as YSYEKL. V gave up 3 bases and J gave up 0 bases; unmatched junction bases: 1. This CDR3 spans 15 amino acids. This chain's CDR3 is CASSHGTATNEKLFF. CDR3 coding DNA: TGCGCCAGCAGCCACGGGACAGCAACTAATGAAAAACTGTTTTTT.

This clone has ten or more counts. The V call is TRBV9, the J call TRBJ1-1; D is possibly TRBD1 (6 bases). Looked up from germline, CDR1 is SGDLS and CDR2 is YYNGEE. This CDR3 spans 16 amino acids. Between the trimmed V and J ends, which lost 3 bases and 2 bases, there was a span of 17 bases. Here the CDR3 reads CASSDPTGTQNTEAFF. In DNA form, the CDR3 reads TGTGCCAGCAGCGACCCTACCGGGACACAAAACACTGAAGCTTTCTTT.

This clone was observed many times. The rearrangement links TRBV15 to TRBJ2-7; 8 nucleotides line up with TRBD1. This CDR3 is 15 amino acids long. CDR1 LNHNV and CDR2 YYDKDF come from the germline V gene (reference sequence). Trimming took 1 base from V and 5 from J; bases not matched to a gene: 7. The CDR3 coding sequence is TGTGCCACCAGCAGAGTTCAGGGGGCGCCCCACGAGCAGTACTTC. It encodes CATSRVQGAPHEQYF.

The chain recombines TRBV27 with TRBJ2-7; D possibly corresponds to TRBD1 (5 bases). Between the trimmed V and J ends, which lost 3 bases and 4 bases, there was a span of 19 bases. The CDR3 is 16 residues long. CDR1 and CDR2 (germline): MNHEY, SMNVEV (reference sequence). CDR3 in amino acids: CASSFGSYRLAYEQYF. The CDR3 DNA is TGTGCCAGCAGTTTCGGCTCGTACAGGTTGGCGTACGAGCAGTACTTC.

This clone was picked up a small number of times. The genes are TRBV29-1 and TRBJ2-1, with D possibly matching TRBD2 (5 bases). V was trimmed by 6 bases and J by 1 base, leaving 10 bases between them. The length of the CDR3 is 13 residues. Germline CDR1 is SQVTM and CDR2 is ANQGSEA. Written as DNA, the CDR3 is TGCAGCGTCTTAGCGCAATCCTACAATGAGCAGTTCTTC. Translation gives CSVLAQSYNEQFF.

This clone has at least ten counts. The chain employs TRBV19 and TRBJ1-1; D gene uncertain. Germline V gives CDR1 LNHDA, CDR2 SQIVND (reference sequence). The CDR3 spans 16 residues. The V end was cut by 3 bases, the J end by 4 bases, with 18 bases between. CDR3 loop: CASSIKRTGVFTEAFF. CDR3 sequence (DNA): TGTGCCAGTAGTATTAAGAGAACCGGGGTTTTCACTGAAGCTTTCTTT.

The V and J genes are TRBV9 and TRBJ1-1; 7 bases align to TRBD1. This CDR3 region has 15 residues. V shed 0 bases and J 0 bases; nucleotides not matched to a gene: 2. Germline lookup yields CDR1 SGDLS and CDR2 YYNGEE. The CDR3: CASSVGTGMNTEAFF. DNA of the CDR3: TGTGCCAGCAGCGTAGGGACAGGCATGAACACTGAAGCTTTCTTT.

This clone was recorded many times. The chain joins TRBV12-5 to TRBJ2-2, with 7 bases fitting TRBD1. CDR1 is LGHNT, CDR2 FRNRAP, per germline. The CDR3 sequence is 15 residues long. Germline trimming cut 6 bases from V and 1 base from J; bases unmatched to any gene: 5. CDR3: CASGGWTGNTGELFF. The CDR3 DNA sequence: TGTGCTAGTGGGGGATGGACAGGGAACACCGGGGAGCTGTTTTTT.

This clone was seen many times. This chain links TRBV7-2 with TRBJ2-1, with 8 bases matching TRBD2. In germline, CDR1 is SGHTA, CDR2 FQGNSA. The CDR3 loop spans 16 amino acids. The junction had 11 bases not matched to a gene; V was cut back by 1 base and J by 9 bases. The chain's CDR3 is CASSLEWTSSAGEQFF. The CDR3 region has the DNA TGTGCCAGCAGCTTAGAATGGACTAGCTCCGCGGGTGAGCAGTTCTTC.

In its sample, this clone was seen many times. J is TRBJ2-7 and V is TRBV27; possible D gene TRBD1, 6 bases. Germline-derived CDR1 and CDR2 are MNHEY and SMNVEV (reference sequence). This CDR3 has 12 amino acids. Trimming shortened V by 7 bases and J by 4 bases, and 11 bases separated the two germline ends. Written as DNA, the CDR3 is TGTGCCAGCAAAAGGGGGATGTACGAGCAGTACTTC. This codes for CASKRGMYEQYF.

This clone has at least ten counts. This chain joins TRBV7-9 and TRBJ2-1; 10 positions match TRBD2. Germline V lookup: CDR1 SEHNR, CDR2 FQNEAQ (reference sequence). This CDR3 contains 19 residues. With V trimmed by 1 base and J by 0 bases, 9 bases remained unmatched. The CDR3 protein is CASSLETSGAPSSYNEQFF. CDR3 nucleotide sequence: TGTGCCAGCAGCTTAGAAACTAGCGGGGCTCCTAGCTCCTACAATGAGCAGTTCTTC.

This clone was detected only a few times. The V gene is TRBV30, the J gene TRBJ1-6; no definite D call. The length of the CDR3 is 13 residues. The V end was cut by 3 bases, the J end by 5 bases, with 8 bases between. In germline, CDR1 is GTSNPN, CDR2 SVGIG (reference sequence). The CDR3: CAWRPGNNSPLHF. DNA for the CDR3: TGTGCCTGGAGGCCGGGAAATAATTCACCCCTCCACTTT.

This clone was picked up many times. The rearrangement uses TRBV6-1 and TRBJ2-5, with a weak D call TRBD1 (5 bases). V was shortened by 1 base and J by 7 bases, with 19 bases between the two germline ends. The CDR3 spans 16 residues. In germline, CDR1 is MNHNS, CDR2 SASEGT. The CDR3 bases are TGTGCCAGCAGTGAAGACAGGACGAACGCCATAAGGACCCAGTACTTC. Translating it yields CASSEDRTNAIRTQYF.

This clone was counted ten times or more. V is TRBV19 and J is TRBJ2-3; possible D gene TRBD2, 5 bases. Germline CDR1 reads LNHDA; CDR2 reads SQIVND (reference sequence). Trimming removed 6 bases from V and 6 bases from J, with 22 bases in between. The CDR3 covers 16 residues. CDR3 nucleotide sequence: TGTGCCAGTAGCGAAGAGGGCGCAGGACCCTTGGATACGCAGTATTTT. Translated, it gives CASSEEGAGPLDTQYF.

This clone showed up many times. The chain joins TRBV4-3 to TRBJ1-3, with D tentatively TRBD1 (6 bases). The CDR3 has 16 residues. Per germline, CDR1 LGHNA and CDR2 YSLEER. The V end was cut by 1 base, the J end by 0 bases, with 10 bases between. The CDR3 DNA follows: TGCGCCAGCAGCCAAGCAAGGGGGTACTCTGGAAACACCATATATTTT. Translating it yields CASSQARGYSGNTIYF.

This clone showed up many times. The rearrangement links TRBV10-3 to TRBJ2-7, with a possible D match to TRBD2 (6 bases). Germline loops: CDR1 ENHRY, CDR2 SYGVKD. V was clipped by 6 bases and J by 2 bases, with 17 bases between them. CDR3 length equals 15 residues. CDR3 in DNA: TGTGCCATCAGGGTTAGCGGAGACGGCCCCTACGAGCAGTACTTC. Translation gives CAIRVSGDGPYEQYF.